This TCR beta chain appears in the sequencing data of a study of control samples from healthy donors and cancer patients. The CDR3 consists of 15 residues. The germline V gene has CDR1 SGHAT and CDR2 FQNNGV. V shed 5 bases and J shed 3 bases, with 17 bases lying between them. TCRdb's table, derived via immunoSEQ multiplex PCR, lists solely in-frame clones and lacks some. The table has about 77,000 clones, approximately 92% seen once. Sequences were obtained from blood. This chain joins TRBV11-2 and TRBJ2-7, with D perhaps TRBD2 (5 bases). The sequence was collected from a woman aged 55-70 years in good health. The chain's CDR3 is CASSPGWGAFYEQYF. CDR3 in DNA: TGTGCCAGCAGCCCCGGGTGGGGAGCCTTCTACGAGCAGTACTTC.